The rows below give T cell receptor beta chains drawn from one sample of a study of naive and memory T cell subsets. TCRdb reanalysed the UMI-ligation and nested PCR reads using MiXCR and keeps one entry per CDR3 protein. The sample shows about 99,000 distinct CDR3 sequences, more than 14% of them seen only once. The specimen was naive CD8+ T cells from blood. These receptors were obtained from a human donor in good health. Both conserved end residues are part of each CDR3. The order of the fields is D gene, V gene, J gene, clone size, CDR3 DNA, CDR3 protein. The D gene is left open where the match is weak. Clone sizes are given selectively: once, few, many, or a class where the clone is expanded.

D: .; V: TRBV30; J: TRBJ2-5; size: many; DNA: TGTGCCTGGACAGACCTTCGGCGAGGAGAGACCCAGTACTTC; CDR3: CAWTDLRRGETQYF
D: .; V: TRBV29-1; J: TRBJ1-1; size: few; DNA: TGCAGCGTAAAACATTCTGGAGCTTTCTTT; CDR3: CSVKHSGAFF
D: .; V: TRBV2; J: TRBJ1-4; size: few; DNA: TGTGCCACCAGAACGCCAGCAACTAATGAAAAACTGTTTTTT; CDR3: CATRTPATNEKLFF
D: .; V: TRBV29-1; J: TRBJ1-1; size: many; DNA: TGCAGCGTTGAGGTGAACACTGAAGCTTTCTTT; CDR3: CSVEVNTEAFF
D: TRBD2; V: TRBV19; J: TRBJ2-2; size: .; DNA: TGTGCCAGTAGTATCCCGGGACTAGCGGGGTATACCGGGGAGCTGTTTTTT; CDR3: CASSIPGLAGYTGELFF
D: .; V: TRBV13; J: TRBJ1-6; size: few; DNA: TGTGCCAGCAGCTTAGGGCAGGGCGGTTCACCCCTCCACTTT; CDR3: CASSLGQGGSPLHF
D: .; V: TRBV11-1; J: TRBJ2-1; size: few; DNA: TGTGCCAGCAGCCCCAGTCGGGGCCAGGAGCAGTTCTTC; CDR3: CASSPSRGQEQFF
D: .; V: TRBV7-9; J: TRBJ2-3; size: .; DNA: TGTGCCAGCAGCTTGGGCAGGGGGGCAGATACGCAGTATTTT; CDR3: CASSLGRGADTQYF
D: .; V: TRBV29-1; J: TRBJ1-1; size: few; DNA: TGCAGCGTTGGGGGCCCTGACACTGAAGCTTTCTTT; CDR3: CSVGGPDTEAFF
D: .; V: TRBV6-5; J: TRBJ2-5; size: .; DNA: TGTGCCAGCAGAGATAGATACCAAGAGACCCAGTACTTC; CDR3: CASRDRYQETQYF
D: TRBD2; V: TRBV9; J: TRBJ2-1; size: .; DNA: TGTGCCAGCAGCGAGAGAGCGGGAGGGTCCTACAATGAGCAGTTCTTC; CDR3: CASSERAGGSYNEQFF
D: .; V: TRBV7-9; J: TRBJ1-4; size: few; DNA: TGTGCCAGCAGCTACCAGAATGAAAAACTGTTTTTT; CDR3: CASSYQNEKLFF
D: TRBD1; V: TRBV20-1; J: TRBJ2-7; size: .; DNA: TGCAGTGCTTCACAGGGGACCTCCTACGAGCAGTACTTC; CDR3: CSASQGTSYEQYF
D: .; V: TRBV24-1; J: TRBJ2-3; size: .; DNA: TGTGCCACCAGCGCAATCCCGACACCCCGCGCGCAGTATTTT; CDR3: CATSAIPTPRAQYF
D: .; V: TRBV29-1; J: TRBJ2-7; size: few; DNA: TGCAGCGTTGAAGAAGGGCAGGGCTCCTACGAGCAGTACTTC; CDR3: CSVEEGQGSYEQYF
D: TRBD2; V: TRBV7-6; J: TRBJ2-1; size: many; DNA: TGTGCCAGCAGCTTAAATCGGCGGGAGGGACATGAGCAGTTCTTC; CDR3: CASSLNRREGHEQFF
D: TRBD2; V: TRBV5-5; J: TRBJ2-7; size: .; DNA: TGTGCCAGCAGCTTGGAAGCGGGAGTACCCGAGCAGTACTTC; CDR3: CASSLEAGVPEQYF
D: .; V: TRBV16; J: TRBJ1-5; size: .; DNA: TGTGCCAGCAGCCAAGGTTTGGGGGGGACTCAGCCCCAGCATTTT; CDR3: CASSQGLGGTQPQHF
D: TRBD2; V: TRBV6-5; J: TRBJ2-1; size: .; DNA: TGTGCCAGCAGTTACTCGATGGGGGGGACTAGCGGGGCGGGCTACAATGAGCAGTTCTTC; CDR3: CASSYSMGGTSGAGYNEQFF
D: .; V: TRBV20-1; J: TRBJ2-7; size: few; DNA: TGCAGTGCCCCTCAGGTGCTTGGAAGCCATACCTACGAGCAGTACTTC; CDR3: CSAPQVLGSHTYEQYF
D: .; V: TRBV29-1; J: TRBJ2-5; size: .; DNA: TGCAGCGTTGAAGGCGTGGAAGCGGAAGAGACCCGGTACTTC; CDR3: CSVEGVEAEETRYF
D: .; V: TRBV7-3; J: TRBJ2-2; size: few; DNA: TGTGCCAGCAGCTTAGGGACGGGCACCGGGGAGCTGTTTTTT; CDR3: CASSLGTGTGELFF
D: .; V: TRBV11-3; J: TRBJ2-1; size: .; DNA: TGTGCCAGCAGCTTAGGGGTGCCAGAGGGACTTTTTAGCTCCTACAATGAGCAGTTCTTC; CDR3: CASSLGVPEGLFSSYNEQFF
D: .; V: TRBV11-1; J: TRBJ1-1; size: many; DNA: TGTGCCAGCAGCTTGGTCCCAATGAACACTGAAGCTTTCTTT; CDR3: CASSLVPMNTEAFF
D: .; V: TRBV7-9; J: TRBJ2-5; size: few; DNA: TGTGCCAGCAGCGCCTCCTTCGGAGGGCCAGGCCCTTCCACTTCAGAGACCCAGTACTTC; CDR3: CASSASFGGPGPSTSETQYF
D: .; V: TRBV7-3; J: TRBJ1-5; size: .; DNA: TGTGCCAGCAGCTTTGCAGTCAATCAGCCCCAGCATTTT; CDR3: CASSFAVNQPQHF
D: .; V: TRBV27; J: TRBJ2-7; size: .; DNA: TGTGCCAGCAGTTTATTTTACTTAGCGACCGCCTACGAGCAGTACTTC; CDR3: CASSLFYLATAYEQYF
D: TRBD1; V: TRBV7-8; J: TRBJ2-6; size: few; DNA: TGTGCCAGCAGCTTAGCGGGTATGGGACAGACCTCTGGGGCCAACGTCCTGACTTTC; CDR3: CASSLAGMGQTSGANVLTF
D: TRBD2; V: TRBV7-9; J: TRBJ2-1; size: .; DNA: TGTGCCAGCAGCTTAACAGCGGGAGGACCGGATGAGCAGTTCTTC; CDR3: CASSLTAGGPDEQFF
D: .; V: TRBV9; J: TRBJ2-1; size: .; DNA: TGTGCCAGCGTGCAGGGGGCGGGGGGAGCCTCCTACAATGAGCAGTTCTTC; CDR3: CASVQGAGGASYNEQFF
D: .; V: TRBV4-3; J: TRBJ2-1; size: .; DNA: TGCGCCAGCAGCCAAGGTCGGGACTTCAATGAGCAGTTCTTC; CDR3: CASSQGRDFNEQFF
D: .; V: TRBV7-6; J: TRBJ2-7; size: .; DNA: TGTGCCAGCAGCTTAGCGGGCGCGCAGAGCTCCTACGAGCAGTACTTC; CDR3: CASSLAGAQSSYEQYF
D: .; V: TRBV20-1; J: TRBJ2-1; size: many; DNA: TGCAGTGCGTTAATCAATGAGCAGTTCTTC; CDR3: CSALINEQFF
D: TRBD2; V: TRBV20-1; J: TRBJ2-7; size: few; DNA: TGCAGTGCTAGTCTTCTGGCGGGGGGGCCGTTGATGTACGAGCAGTACTTC; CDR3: CSASLLAGGPLMYEQYF
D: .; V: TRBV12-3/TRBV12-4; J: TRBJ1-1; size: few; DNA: TGTGCCAGCGGACGGAAGCCAAACACTGAAGCTTTCTTT; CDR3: CASGRKPNTEAFF
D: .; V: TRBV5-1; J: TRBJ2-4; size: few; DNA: TGCGCCAGCAGCCCGGGGACGTTAAAACTAGCCAAAAACATTCAGTACTTC; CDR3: CASSPGTLKLAKNIQYF
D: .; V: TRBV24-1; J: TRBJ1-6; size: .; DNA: TGTGCCACCAGTGATGTTACAGGAAATCGTTCACCCCTCCACTTT; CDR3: CATSDVTGNRSPLHF
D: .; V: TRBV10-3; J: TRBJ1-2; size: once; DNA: TGTGCCATCAGACCCCCTAGGGGGATAGGCTACACCTTC; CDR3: CAIRPPRGIGYTF
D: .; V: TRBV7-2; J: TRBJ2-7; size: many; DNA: TGTGCCAGCAGCTTACTGGACAGCTCCTACGAGCAGTACTTC; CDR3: CASSLLDSSYEQYF
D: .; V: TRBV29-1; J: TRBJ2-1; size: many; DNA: TGCAGCGTTGAAGCAATTTTTGCCGAGCAGTTCTTC; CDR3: CSVEAIFAEQFF
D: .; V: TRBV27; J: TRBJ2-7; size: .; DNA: TGTGCCAGCAGTTTCACCAGTAGGCTCTACGAGCAGTACTTC; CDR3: CASSFTSRLYEQYF
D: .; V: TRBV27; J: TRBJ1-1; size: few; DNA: TGTGCCAGCAGTATCCAGGGGATCCTGAACACTGAAGCTTTCTTT; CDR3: CASSIQGILNTEAFF
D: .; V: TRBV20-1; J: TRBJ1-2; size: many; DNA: TGCAGTGTGGGATCTAACTATGGCTACACCTTC; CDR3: CSVGSNYGYTF
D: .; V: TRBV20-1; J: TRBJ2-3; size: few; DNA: TGCAGTGCTCCTAGACTAACCGATCGCACAGATACGCAGTATTTT; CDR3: CSAPRLTDRTDTQYF
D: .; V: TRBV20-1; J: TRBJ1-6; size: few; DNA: TGCAGTGCTAGAGGCCGGGAGTATAATTCACCCCTCCACTTT; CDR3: CSARGREYNSPLHF
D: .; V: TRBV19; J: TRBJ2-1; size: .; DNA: TGTGCCAGTAGCGGCTGGGGGACTCGGAGGAATGAGCAGTTCTTC; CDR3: CASSGWGTRRNEQFF